This T cell receptor (beta chain) was observed in a study of spatial heterogeneity in lung cancer. Notes on the study in general: TCRs found ubiquitously expanded in tumor appeared in blood more at resection than at follow-up.

Germline loops: CDR1 DFQATT, CDR2 SNEGSKA (reference sequence). The CDR3 is 12 amino acids. Trimming left V 5 bases short and J 5 bases short, with 12 bases between. Many counts were recorded for this clonotype. Its antigen is unknown. As to time point: sample taken at primary tumor resection. The roughly 66 donors had untreated early-stage non-small cell lung cancer. Whole RNA from tumor, nontumor lung or frozen PBMC was sequenced unsorted. A unique molecular identifier was attached to every TCR cDNA molecule. One entry per CDR3 protein, called by TCRdb with MiXCR from the 5' RACE reads. Of about 22,000 distinct CDR3 sequences in the sample, 4.5% to 7% are singletons; the top ten hold 30% to 40%.

Sequencing was performed on PBMCs, taken at surgery. The sequence was obtained from a male donor with early-stage non-small cell lung cancer. The chain uses TRBV20-1 and TRBJ2-5, with D possibly TRBD1 on 5 matching bases. The CDR3 DNA follows: TGCAGTGCTTCCCCAGGGTCGGAGACCCAGTACTTC. This gives the protein CSASPGSETQYF.